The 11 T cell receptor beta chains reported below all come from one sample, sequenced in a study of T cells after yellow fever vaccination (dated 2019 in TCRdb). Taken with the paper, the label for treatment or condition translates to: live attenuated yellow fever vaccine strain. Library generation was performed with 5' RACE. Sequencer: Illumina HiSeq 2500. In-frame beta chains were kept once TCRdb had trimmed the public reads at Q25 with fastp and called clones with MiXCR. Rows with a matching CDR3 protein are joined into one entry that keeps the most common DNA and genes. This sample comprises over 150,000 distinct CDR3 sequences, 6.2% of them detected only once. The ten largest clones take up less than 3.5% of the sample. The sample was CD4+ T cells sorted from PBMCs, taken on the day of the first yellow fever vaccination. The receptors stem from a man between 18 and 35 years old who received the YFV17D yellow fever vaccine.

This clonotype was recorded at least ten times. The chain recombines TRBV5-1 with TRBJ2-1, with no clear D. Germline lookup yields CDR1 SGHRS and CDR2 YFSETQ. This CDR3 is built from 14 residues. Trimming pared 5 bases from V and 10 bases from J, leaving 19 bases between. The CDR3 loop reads CASRGLFDREEQFF. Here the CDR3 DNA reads TGCGCCAGCAGGGGGTTATTCGATAGGGAAGAGCAGTTCTTC. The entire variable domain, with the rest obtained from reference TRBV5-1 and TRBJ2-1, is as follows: KAGVTQTPRYLIKTRGQQVTLSCSPISGHRSVSWYQQTPGQGLQFLFEYFSETQRNKGNFPGRFSGRQFSNSRSEMNVSTLELGDSALYLCASRGLFDREEQFFGPGTRLTVL.

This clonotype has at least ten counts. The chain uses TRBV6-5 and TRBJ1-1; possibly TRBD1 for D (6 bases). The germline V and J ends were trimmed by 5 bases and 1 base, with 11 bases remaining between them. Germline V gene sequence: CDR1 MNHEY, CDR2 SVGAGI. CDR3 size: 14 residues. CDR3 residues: CASSPQTGNTEAFF. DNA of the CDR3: TGTGCCAGCAGTCCTCAGACAGGGAACACTGAAGCTTTCTTT.

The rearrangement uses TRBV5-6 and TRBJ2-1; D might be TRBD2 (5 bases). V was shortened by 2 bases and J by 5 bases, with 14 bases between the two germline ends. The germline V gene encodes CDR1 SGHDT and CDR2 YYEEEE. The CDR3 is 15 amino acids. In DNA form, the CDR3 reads TGTGCCAGCAGCTTTTTGGGAGCCGACCACAATGAGCAGTTCTTC. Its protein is CASSFLGADHNEQFF.

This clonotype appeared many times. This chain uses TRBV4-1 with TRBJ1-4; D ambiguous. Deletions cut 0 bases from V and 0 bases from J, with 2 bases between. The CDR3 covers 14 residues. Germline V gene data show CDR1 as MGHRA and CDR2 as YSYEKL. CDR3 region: CASSQEATNEKLFF. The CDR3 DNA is TGCGCCAGCAGCCAAGAGGCAACTAATGAAAAACTGTTTTTT.

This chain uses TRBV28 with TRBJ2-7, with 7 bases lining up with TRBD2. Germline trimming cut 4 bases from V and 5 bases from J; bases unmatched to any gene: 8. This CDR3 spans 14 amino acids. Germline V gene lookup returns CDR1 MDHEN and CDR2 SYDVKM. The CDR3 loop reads CASSSAGKLDEQYV. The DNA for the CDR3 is TGTGCCAGCAGTTCAGCGGGGAAACTGGACGAGCAGTACGTC.

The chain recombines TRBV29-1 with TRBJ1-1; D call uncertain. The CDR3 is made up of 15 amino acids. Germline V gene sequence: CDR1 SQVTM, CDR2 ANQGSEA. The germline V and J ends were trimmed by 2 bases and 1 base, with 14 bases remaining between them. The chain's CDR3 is CSVETTAGRNTEAFF. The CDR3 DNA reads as TGCAGCGTTGAAACTACGGCTGGTCGGAACACTGAAGCTTTCTTT.

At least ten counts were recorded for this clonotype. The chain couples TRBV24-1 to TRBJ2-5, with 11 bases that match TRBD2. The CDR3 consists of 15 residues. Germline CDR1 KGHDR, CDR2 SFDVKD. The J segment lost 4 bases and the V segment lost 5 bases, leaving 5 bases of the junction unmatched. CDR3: CATSAPSGGLETQYF. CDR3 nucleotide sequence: TGTGCCACCAGTGCGCCTAGCGGGGGGTTAGAGACCCAGTACTTC.

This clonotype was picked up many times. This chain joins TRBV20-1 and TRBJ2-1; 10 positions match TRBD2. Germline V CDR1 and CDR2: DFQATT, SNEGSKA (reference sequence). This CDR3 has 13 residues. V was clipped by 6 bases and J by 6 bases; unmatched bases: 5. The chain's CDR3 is CSALAGGLNEQFF. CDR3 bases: TGCAGTGCGTTAGCGGGGGGCCTCAATGAGCAGTTCTTC.

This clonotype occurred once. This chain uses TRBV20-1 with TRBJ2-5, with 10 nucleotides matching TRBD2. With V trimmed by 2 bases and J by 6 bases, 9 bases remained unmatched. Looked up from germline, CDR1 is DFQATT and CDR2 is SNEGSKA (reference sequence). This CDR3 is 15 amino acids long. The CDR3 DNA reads TGCAGTGCTAGACCCCTAGCGGGGGCCGGGAAGACCCAGTACTTC. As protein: CSARPLAGAGKTQYF.

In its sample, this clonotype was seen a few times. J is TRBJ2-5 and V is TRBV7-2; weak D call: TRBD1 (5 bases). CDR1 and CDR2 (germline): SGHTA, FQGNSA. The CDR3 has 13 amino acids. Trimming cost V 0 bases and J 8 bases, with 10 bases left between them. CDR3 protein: CASSLAEQGTQYF. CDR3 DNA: TGTGCCAGCAGCTTAGCCGAGCAGGGTACCCAGTACTTC.

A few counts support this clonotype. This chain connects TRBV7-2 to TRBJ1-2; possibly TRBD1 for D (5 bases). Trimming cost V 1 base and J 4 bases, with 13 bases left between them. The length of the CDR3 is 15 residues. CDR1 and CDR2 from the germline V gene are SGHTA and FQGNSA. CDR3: CASSLEGSQLYGYTF. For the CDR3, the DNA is TGTGCCAGCAGCTTAGAGGGGTCCCAACTCTATGGCTACACCTTC.